This is a list of T cell receptor beta chains from one sample in a study of shared clonotypes between healthy human individuals. Assay: immunoSEQ multiplex PCR; the TCRdb copy retains only in-frame clones and omits some. The sample has about 1,800,000 clones, about 95% seen once. The source material was naive CD8+ T cells sorted from blood. These receptor sequences come from a man younger than 30 in good health. The CDR3 runs from the conserved cysteine through the conserved F or W. The D gene is left open where the match is weak. Expanded clones are given a class, and other clones once, few, many or no size at all.

TRBJ2-7 | - | 15 | TRBV5-1 | - | CASSATHEGLYEQYF | TGCGCCAGCAGCGCGACCCATGAGGGGCTCTACGAGCAGTACTTC
TRBJ1-2 | - | 15 | TRBV28 | - | CASSLGGGGLDGYTF | TGTGCCAGCAGTTTAGGAGGGGGTGGTTTGGATGGCTACACCTTC
TRBJ1-5 | once | 15 | TRBV7-9 | TRBD1 | CASSLGTGQDQPQHF | TGTGCCAGCAGCTTAGGGACAGGTCAAGATCAGCCCCAGCATTTT
TRBJ2-7 | - | 14 | TRBV6-6 | - | CASTFRQGPTELCF | TGTGCCAGCACCTTTAGGCAGGGACCTACTGAATTGTGCTTC
TRBJ2-7 | - | 14 | TRBV5-4 | - | CASSATGSSYEQYF | TGTGCCAGCAGCGCGACAGGAAGCTCCTACGAGCAGTACTTC
TRBJ2-7 | - | 14 | TRBV5-8 | TRBD2 | CASTTGTSGFEQYF | TGTGCCAGTACGACGGGGACTAGCGGGTTCGAGCAGTACTTC
TRBJ2-1 | - | 16 | TRBV12-5 | TRBD1 | CASGERPGQGRNEQFF | TGTGCTAGTGGAGAACGTCCGGGACAGGGCCGCAATGAGCAGTTCTTC
TRBJ2-1 | - | 17 | TRBV7-9 | TRBD2 | CASISWDYGPGRNEQFF | TGTGCCAGCATTTCCTGGGACTACGGCCCGGGGAGGAATGAGCAGTTCTTC
TRBJ1-2 | - | 14 | TRBV10-2 | - | CASSETGWLDGYTF | TGCGCCAGCAGTGAAACTGGGTGGCTTGATGGCTACACCTTC
TRBJ2-5 | - | 14 | TRBV5-1 | - | CASSLGTVQETQYF | TGCGCCAGCAGCTTGGGGACAGTGCAAGAGACCCAGTACTTC
TRBJ2-2 | - | 18 | TRBV4-1 | TRBD2 | CASSQESTSGTLTGELFF | TGCGCCAGCAGCCAAGAATCCACTAGCGGGACCCTCACCGGGGAGCTGTTTTTT
TRBJ2-1 | - | 14 | TRBV6-1 | - | CASKSGGVYNEQFF | TGTGCCAGCAAGAGCGGAGGGGTCTACAATGAGCAGTTCTTC
TRBJ2-7 | - | 14 | TRBV5-1 | - | CASGPEGVTYEQYF | TGCGCCAGCGGCCCGGAAGGGGTTACCTACGAGCAGTACTTC
TRBJ2-5 | - | 13 | TRBV25-1 | TRBD2 | CASSIAGGETQYF | TGTGCCAGCAGTATAGCGGGTGGAGAGACCCAGTACTTC
TRBJ1-2 | - | 13 | TRBV30 | - | CAWSLGHGDGYTF | TGTGCCTGGAGTTTGGGCCACGGAGATGGCTACACCTTC
TRBJ2-3 | - | 17 | TRBV15 | - | CATSRDRLGEDPLTQYF | TGTGCCACCAGCAGAGACCGGCTCGGGGAAGACCCACTTACGCAGTATTTT